Listed below are T cell receptor beta chains from one sample, sequenced in a study of T-cell reconstitution after alpha-beta-depleted transplantation in children. In TCRdb, the PCR reads were re-called with MiXCR into one record per CDR3 protein. The sample lists some 70,000 distinct CDR3 sequences, about 7% occurring once. The material sequenced was PBMCs from the stem cell graft donor, taken from the stem cell graft. These receptors originate from a human donor who donated a stem cell graft to a child with acute lymphoblastic leukemia. CDR3s include the opening cysteine and the closing phenylalanine or tryptophan. The order of the fields is J gene, CDR3 length, V gene, clone size, D gene, CDR3 protein, CDR3 DNA. A D gene is named only where the DNA matches it firmly. Some rows have no size entry. The others give once, few or many, or a class for an expanded clone.

TRBJ2-7	14	TRBV7-3	NA	NA	CASSLNEPPYEQYF	TGTGCCAGCAGCTTAAATGAGCCCCCCTACGAGCAGTACTTC
TRBJ1-6	18	TRBV21-1	many	NA	CASSKGTRGAVHNSPLHF	TGTGCCAGCAGCAAAGGGACGCGGGGGGCCGTCCATAATTCACCCCTCCACTTT
TRBJ2-1	16	TRBV7-8	many	TRBD2	CASSLGSGGSYNEQFF	TGTGCCAGCAGCTTAGGAAGCGGGGGATCCTACAATGAGCAGTTCTTC
TRBJ1-1	14	TRBV7-2	many	NA	CASSLQGRNTEAFF	TGTGCCAGCAGCTTACAGGGACGGAACACTGAAGCTTTCTTT
TRBJ1-4	14	TRBV7-9	many	TRBD1	CASSLGQGPEKLFF	TGTGCCAGCAGCTTGGGACAGGGACCTGAAAAACTGTTTTTT
TRBJ2-1	14	TRBV9	NA	TRBD2	CASSPSGDYNEQFF	TGTGCCAGCAGCCCTAGCGGGGACTACAATGAGCAGTTCTTC
TRBJ2-1	15	TRBV6-5	many	TRBD2	CASSPTSGGAKEQFF	TGTGCCAGCAGTCCGACTAGCGGGGGGGCAAAGGAGCAGTTCTTC
TRBJ1-5	16	TRBV12-3/TRBV12-4	NA	TRBD1	CASRSSGGRGNQPQHF	TGTGCCAGCAGATCCTCAGGGGGCCGGGGCAATCAGCCCCAGCATTTT
TRBJ1-6	15	TRBV6-5	many	NA	CASSYSNTFNSPLHF	TGTGCCAGCAGTTACTCGAATACCTTTAATTCACCCCTCCACTTT
TRBJ1-2	15	TRBV5-6	NA	TRBD1	CASNPGTGTNYGYTF	TGTGCCAGCAATCCTGGGACAGGGACGAACTATGGCTACACCTTC
TRBJ2-7	14	TRBV7-2	many	NA	CASSPRTPSYEQYF	TGTGCCAGCAGCCCCAGGACTCCTTCCTACGAGCAGTACTTC
TRBJ1-2	11	TRBV10-2	NA	NA	CASSEGGGYTF	TGCGCCAGCAGTGAAGGGGGAGGCTACACCTTC
TRBJ2-6	17	TRBV19	many	NA	CASSMDSLLSGANVLTF	TGTGCCAGTAGTATGGACAGCCTTCTCTCTGGGGCCAACGTCCTGACTTTC
TRBJ1-3	14	TRBV19	few	NA	CASSPLAAGNTIYF	TGTGCCAGTAGTCCCCTGGCAGCTGGAAACACCATATATTTT
TRBJ2-5	14	TRBV6-6	many	NA	CASSPPWTQETQYF	TGTGCCAGCAGCCCCCCGTGGACGCAAGAGACCCAGTACTTC
TRBJ1-5	17	TRBV12-3/TRBV12-4	many	NA	CASSFRDTGYSNQPQHF	TGTGCCAGCAGTTTCAGGGATACGGGTTATAGCAATCAGCCCCAGCATTTT
TRBJ2-7	14	TRBV20-1	many	TRBD2	CSASPPAGRYEQYF	TGCAGTGCTAGCCCCCCAGCGGGACGCTACGAGCAGTACTTC
TRBJ1-6	14	TRBV5-1	few	TRBD1	CASSSTGFNSPLHF	TGCGCCAGCAGCTCGACAGGGTTTAATTCACCCCTCCACTTT
TRBJ1-4	15	TRBV5-1	many	TRBD1	CASRRTGTDHEKLFF	TGCGCCAGCAGGCGAACCGGGACAGACCATGAAAAACTGTTTTTT
TRBJ2-3	15	TRBV27	medium-sized	NA	CASSLNGLNTDTQYF	TGTGCCAGCAGTTTAAATGGACTGAACACAGATACGCAGTATTTT
TRBJ2-5	13	TRBV7-2	many	NA	CASSPGARETQYF	TGTGCCAGCAGCCCAGGAGCGCGGGAGACCCAGTACTTC
TRBJ1-2	14	TRBV3-1	NA	NA	CASIQARTVYGYTF	TGTGCCAGCATCCAAGCGCGTACTGTCTATGGCTACACCTTC
TRBJ2-1	14	TRBV5-1	few	TRBD2	CASSFRVAGAEQFF	TGCGCCAGCAGCTTCAGGGTAGCGGGAGCTGAGCAGTTCTTC
TRBJ1-1	12	TRBV6-2/TRBV6-3	once	TRBD1	CASNRGETDAFF	TGTGCCAGCAACAGGGGAGAGACTGACGCTTTCTTT
TRBJ2-1	12	TRBV11-2	few	NA	CASSWGAGEQFF	TGTGCCAGCAGCTGGGGGGCAGGTGAGCAGTTCTTC
TRBJ1-1	15	TRBV5-4	NA	NA	CASSLYPRGDTEAFF	TGTGCCAGCAGCTTGTATCCCAGGGGAGACACTGAAGCTTTCTTT
TRBJ1-3	16	TRBV2	many	TRBD1	CASTGQGATSGNTIYF	TGTGCCAGCACGGGACAGGGGGCGACCTCTGGAAACACCATATATTTT
TRBJ1-1	16	TRBV7-2	few	TRBD1	CASSPRTGRGDTEAFF	TGTGCCAGCAGCCCCCGGACAGGGAGGGGGGACACTGAAGCTTTCTTT
TRBJ1-5	14	TRBV6-2/TRBV6-3	many	NA	CASSSLASNQPQHF	TGTGCCAGCAGTTCCCTCGCGAGCAATCAGCCCCAGCATTTT
TRBJ2-7	14	TRBV10-3	many	TRBD1	CAISEWTGGDEQYF	TGTGCCATCAGTGAGTGGACAGGGGGTGACGAGCAGTACTTC
TRBJ1-1	16	TRBV10-1	NA	NA	CASSPTILERDTEAFF	TGCGCCAGCAGTCCGACTATCCTAGAGCGGGACACTGAAGCTTTCTTT
TRBJ2-5	16	TRBV10-1	many	NA	CASSESRALAQETQYF	TGCGCCAGCAGTGAGTCGAGGGCACTTGCACAGGAGACCCAGTACTTC
TRBJ2-7	16	TRBV25-1	many	TRBD2	CASSDPGLAGGYEQYF	TGTGCCAGCAGTGATCCTGGACTAGCGGGAGGTTACGAGCAGTACTTC
TRBJ1-1	16	TRBV5-1	many	TRBD1	CAISSTTGHLGTEAFF	TGCGCCATCAGCTCTACGACAGGGCATTTAGGTACTGAAGCTTTCTTT
TRBJ2-1	15	TRBV4-3	many	TRBD2	CASSRASGEYNEQFF	TGCGCCAGCAGCCGAGCTAGCGGGGAGTACAATGAGCAGTTCTTC
TRBJ1-5	13	TRBV27	many	NA	CASSSKGNQPQHF	TGTGCCAGCAGTTCCAAAGGCAATCAGCCCCAGCATTTT
TRBJ2-2	14	TRBV27	NA	TRBD1	CASSPGTATGELFF	TGTGCCAGCAGTCCCGGGACAGCCACCGGGGAGCTGTTTTTT
TRBJ2-2	15	TRBV12-3/TRBV12-4	many	TRBD1	CASSPWTGSTGELFF	TGTGCCAGCAGTCCCTGGACAGGTAGCACCGGGGAGCTGTTTTTT
TRBJ2-5	16	TRBV5-1	many	NA	CASSPRTNRAEETQYF	TGCGCCAGCAGCCCCCGGACTAACCGGGCCGAAGAGACCCAGTACTTC
TRBJ2-5	13	TRBV29-1	NA	NA	CSVVRGSQETQYF	TGCAGCGTCGTTAGGGGTTCTCAAGAGACCCAGTACTTC
TRBJ2-3	15	TRBV28	few	NA	CASSSPGQGTDTQYF	TGTGCCAGCAGTTCACCAGGCCAAGGCACAGATACGCAGTATTTT
TRBJ1-1	13	TRBV5-1	few	NA	CASSLAENTEAFF	TGCGCCAGCAGCTTGGCGGAGAACACTGAAGCTTTCTTT
TRBJ1-4	13	TRBV7-9	many	NA	CASTGGGNEKLFF	TGTGCCAGCACCGGAGGAGGAAATGAAAAACTGTTTTTT
TRBJ2-7	15	TRBV7-2	many	TRBD1	CASSFGDRGDYEHYF	TGTGCCAGCAGCTTTGGGGACAGGGGGGATTACGAGCATTACTTC
TRBJ1-1	11	TRBV7-2	NA	NA	CASTLYTEAFF	TGTGCCAGCACCCTTTACACTGAAGCTTTCTTT
TRBJ1-1	15	TRBV7-9	few	NA	CASSSGYGGAASAFF	TGTGCCAGCAGCTCCGGATATGGGGGGGCCGCGTCGGCTTTCTTT
TRBJ2-7	14	TRBV12-3/TRBV12-4	few	NA	CASSFHSSSYEQYF	TGTGCCAGCAGTTTTCACAGTTCATCCTACGAGCAGTACTTC
TRBJ1-1	15	TRBV7-2	many	NA	CASSINWGTGTEAFF	TGTGCCAGCAGCATCAATTGGGGGACGGGCACTGAAGCTTTCTTT
TRBJ2-7	12	TRBV9	NA	NA	CASSLTEGEQYF	TGTGCCAGCAGCCTGACAGAAGGCGAGCAGTACTTC
TRBJ2-3	14	TRBV20-1	many	NA	CSALSAGRTDTQYF	TGCAGTGCCCTCAGTGCGGGGCGCACAGATACGCAGTATTTT
TRBJ1-1	13	TRBV5-1	many	NA	CASSLDQNTEAFF	TGCGCCAGCAGCTTGGATCAGAACACTGAAGCTTTCTTT
TRBJ2-3	19	TRBV7-9	many	TRBD2	CASSLVPRTSGSSTDTQYF	TGTGCCAGCAGCTTAGTCCCCAGGACTAGCGGGAGTAGCACAGATACGCAGTATTTT
TRBJ2-7	14	TRBV20-1	many	TRBD1	CSATGAGGEYEQYF	TGCAGTGCTACAGGGGCAGGGGGCGAGTACGAGCAGTACTTC